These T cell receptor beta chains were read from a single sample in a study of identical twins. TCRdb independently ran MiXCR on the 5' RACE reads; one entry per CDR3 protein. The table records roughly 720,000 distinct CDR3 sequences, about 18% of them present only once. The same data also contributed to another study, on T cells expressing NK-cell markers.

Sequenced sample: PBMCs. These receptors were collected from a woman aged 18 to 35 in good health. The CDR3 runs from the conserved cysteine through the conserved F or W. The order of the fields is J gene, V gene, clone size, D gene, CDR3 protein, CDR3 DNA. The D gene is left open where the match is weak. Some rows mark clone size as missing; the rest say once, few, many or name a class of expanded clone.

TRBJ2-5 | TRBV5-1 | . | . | CASSARVGETQYF | TGCGCCAGCAGCGCTAGGGTCGGGGAGACCCAGTACTTC
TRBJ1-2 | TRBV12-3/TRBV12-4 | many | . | CASSPRTAYGYTF | TGTGCCAGCAGTCCCCGGACAGCCTATGGCTACACCTTC
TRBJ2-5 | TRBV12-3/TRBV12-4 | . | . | CASSSLGGGETQYF | TGTGCCAGCAGCTCCCTGGGAGGTGGAGAGACCCAGTACTTC
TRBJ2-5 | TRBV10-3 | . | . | CAISVSGNQETQYF | TGTGCCATCAGCGTTAGCGGCAACCAAGAGACCCAGTACTTC
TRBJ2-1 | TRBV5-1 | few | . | CASSPGDRNNEQFF | TGCGCCAGCAGCCCGGGGGACAGAAACAATGAGCAGTTCTTC
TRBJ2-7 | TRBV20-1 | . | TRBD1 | CSALRGYEQYF | TGCAGTGCTCTCAGGGGGTACGAGCAGTACTTC
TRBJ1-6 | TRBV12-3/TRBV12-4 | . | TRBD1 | CASSYASGGGSPLHF | TGTGCCAGCAGTTACGCCTCAGGGGGGGGATCACCCCTCCACTTT
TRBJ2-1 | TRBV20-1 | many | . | CSARGLVFSYNEQFF | TGCAGTGCTAGAGGACTAGTGTTCTCCTACAATGAGCAGTTCTTC
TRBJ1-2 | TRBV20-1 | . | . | CSARDTNYGYTF | TGCAGTGCAAGGGACACTAACTATGGCTACACCTTC
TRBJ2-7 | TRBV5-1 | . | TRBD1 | CASSLATGGLGEQYF | TGCGCCAGCAGCTTGGCGACAGGGGGCCTCGGCGAGCAGTACTTC
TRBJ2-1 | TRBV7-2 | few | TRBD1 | CASSLDRVGNEQFF | TGTGCCAGCAGCTTGGACAGGGTGGGAAATGAGCAGTTCTTC
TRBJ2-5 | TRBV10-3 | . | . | CAISEFPRQSKYQETQYF | TGTGCCATCAGTGAGTTCCCTCGACAGTCAAAGTACCAAGAGACCCAGTACTTC
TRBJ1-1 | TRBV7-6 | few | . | CASSLTGLDEAFF | TGTGCCAGCAGCTTGACAGGCCTCGACGAAGCTTTCTTT
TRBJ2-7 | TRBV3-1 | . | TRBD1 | CASSQVGTGYNEQYF | TGTGCCAGCAGCCAAGTAGGGACAGGGTACAACGAGCAGTACTTC
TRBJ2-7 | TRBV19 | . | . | CASSIALDRAYEQYF | TGTGCCAGTAGTATAGCCTTGGACCGGGCCTACGAGCAGTACTTC
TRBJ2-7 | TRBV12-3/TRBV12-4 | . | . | CASRPGLGGYEQYF | TGTGCCAGCAGGCCGGGACTTGGGGGGTACGAGCAGTACTTC
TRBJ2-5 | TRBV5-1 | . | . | CASSWGLEETQYF | TGCGCCAGCAGCTGGGGACTGGAAGAGACCCAGTACTTC
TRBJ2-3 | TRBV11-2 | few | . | CASSLDISTGRDTQYF | TGTGCCAGCAGCTTAGATATAAGCACAGGGAGGGATACGCAGTATTTT
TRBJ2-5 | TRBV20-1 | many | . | CSARGSGGNQETQYF | TGCAGTGCTAGAGGGAGTGGAGGGAATCAAGAGACCCAGTACTTC
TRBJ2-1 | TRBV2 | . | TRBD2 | CAFSLRTSGPGSLEQFF | TGTGCCTTCAGTTTAAGGACTAGCGGGCCCGGGTCTCTTGAGCAGTTCTTC
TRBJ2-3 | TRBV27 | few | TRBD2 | CASSRGSRVADTQYF | TGTGCCAGCAGTCGCGGGAGTCGGGTCGCAGATACGCAGTATTTT
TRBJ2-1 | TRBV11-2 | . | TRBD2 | CASSSPGTSGRGSSYNEQFF | TGTGCCAGCAGCTCACCCGGGACTAGCGGGAGGGGATCCTCCTACAATGAGCAGTTCTTC
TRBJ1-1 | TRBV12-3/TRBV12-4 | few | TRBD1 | CASSSRRTGNTEAFF | TGTGCCAGCAGTTCCCGAAGGACAGGTAACACTGAAGCTTTCTTT
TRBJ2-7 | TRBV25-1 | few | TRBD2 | CATEAGDYEQYF | TGTGCCACTGAAGCGGGAGACTACGAGCAGTACTTC
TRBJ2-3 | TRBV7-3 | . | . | CASSLSGTVSSTDTQYF | TGTGCCAGCAGCTTATCGGGGACTGTATCTAGCACAGATACGCAGTATTTT
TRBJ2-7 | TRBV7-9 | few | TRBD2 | CASSPILRASGGYEQYF | TGTGCCAGCAGCCCCATTCTTAGGGCTAGCGGGGGTTACGAGCAGTACTTC
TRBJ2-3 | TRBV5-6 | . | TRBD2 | CASSLGGSVDSTDTQYF | TGTGCCAGCAGCTTGGGCGGGAGCGTTGATAGCACAGATACGCAGTATTTT
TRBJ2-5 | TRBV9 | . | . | CASSHHGSAETQYF | TGTGCCAGCAGCCACCACGGGAGCGCGGAGACCCAGTACTTC
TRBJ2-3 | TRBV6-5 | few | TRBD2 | CASSYLRENTDTQYF | TGTGCCAGCAGTTATCTGCGGGAGAACACAGATACGCAGTATTTT
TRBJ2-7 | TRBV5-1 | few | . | CASSFLSGSLDEQYF | TGCGCCAGCAGCTTTTTATCTGGGTCCCTGGACGAGCAGTACTTC
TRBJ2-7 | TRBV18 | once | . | CASSLPLGEGSYEQYF | TGTGCCAGCTCATTGCCGCTTGGGGAAGGCTCCTACGAGCAGTACTTC
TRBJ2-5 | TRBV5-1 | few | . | CASSPGHLQETQYF | TGCGCCAGCAGCCCGGGACACTTACAAGAGACCCAGTACTTC
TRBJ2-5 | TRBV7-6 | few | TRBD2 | CASSPSGRGETQYF | TGTGCCAGCAGCCCTAGCGGGAGAGGGGAGACCCAGTACTTC
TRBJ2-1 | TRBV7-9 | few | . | CASSLAGANNEQFF | TGTGCCAGCAGCTTAGCGGGGGCCAACAATGAGCAGTTCTTC
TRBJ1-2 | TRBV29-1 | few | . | CSLPGPGYTF | TGCAGCCTCCCTGGCCCGGGCTACACCTTC
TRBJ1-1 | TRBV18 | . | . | CASSPEALLAEAFF | TGTGCCAGCTCACCAGAGGCCCTATTGGCTGAAGCTTTCTTT
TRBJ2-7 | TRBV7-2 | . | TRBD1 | CASSAGTGYPGEQYF | TGTGCCAGCAGCGCCGGGACAGGTTACCCCGGGGAGCAGTACTTC
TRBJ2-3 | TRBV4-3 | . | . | CASTSGVGADTQYF | TGCGCCAGCACATCGGGAGTTGGGGCAGATACGCAGTATTTT
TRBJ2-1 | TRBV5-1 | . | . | CASSLGGAATIFNEQFF | TGCGCCAGCAGCTTAGGCGGGGCCGCGACTATCTTCAATGAGCAGTTCTTC
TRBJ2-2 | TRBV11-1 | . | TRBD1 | CASSPFGDRVTGELFF | TGTGCCAGCAGCCCTTTCGGGGACAGGGTAACCGGGGAGCTGTTTTTT
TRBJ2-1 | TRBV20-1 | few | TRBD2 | CSLRGGPWNEQFF | TGCAGCCTGCGGGGGGGCCCCTGGAATGAGCAGTTCTTC
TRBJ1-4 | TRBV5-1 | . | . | CASSLGQRTNEKLFF | TGCGCCAGCAGCTTAGGACAGCGTACTAATGAAAAACTGTTTTTT
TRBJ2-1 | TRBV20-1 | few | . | CSAYRAAAPYNEQFF | TGCAGTGCCTACAGGGCTGCGGCCCCGTACAATGAGCAGTTCTTC
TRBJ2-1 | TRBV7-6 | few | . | CASSSGPLSYNEQFF | TGTGCCAGCAGTTCGGGGCCCCTCAGCTACAATGAGCAGTTCTTC
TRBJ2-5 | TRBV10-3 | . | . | CAISESSPSPGTQYF | TGTGCCATCAGTGAGTCGAGTCCCTCGCCGGGGACCCAGTACTTC
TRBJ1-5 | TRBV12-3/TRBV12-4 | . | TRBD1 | CASSRYRGNQPQHF | TGTGCCAGCAGTCGTTACAGGGGAAATCAGCCCCAGCATTTT
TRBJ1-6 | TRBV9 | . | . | CASSAPGVRYNSPLHF | TGTGCCAGCAGCGCCCCCGGGGTCCGCTATAATTCACCCCTCCACTTT
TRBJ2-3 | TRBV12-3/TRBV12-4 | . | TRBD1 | CASSFPQGASDTQYF | TGTGCCAGCAGTTTTCCACAGGGGGCTTCAGATACGCAGTATTTT
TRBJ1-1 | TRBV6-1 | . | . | CASSEDWGGAEAFF | TGTGCCAGCAGCGAGGATTGGGGCGGGGCTGAAGCTTTCTTT
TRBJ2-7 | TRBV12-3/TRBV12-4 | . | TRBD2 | CASSPASGDYEQYF | TGTGCCAGCAGTCCGGCTAGCGGGGACTACGAGCAGTACTTC
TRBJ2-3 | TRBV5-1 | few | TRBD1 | CASSLAETGGDTQYF | TGCGCCAGCAGCTTGGCCGAGACAGGGGGCGATACGCAGTATTTT
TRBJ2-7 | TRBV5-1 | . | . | CASSALTSGAAYEQYF | TGCGCCAGCAGCGCCCTGACCTCAGGGGCGGCCTACGAGCAGTACTTC
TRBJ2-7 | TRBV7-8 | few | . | CASSLDTLYEQYF | TGTGCCAGCAGCTTAGACACACTCTACGAGCAGTACTTC
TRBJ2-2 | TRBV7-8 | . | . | CASRQAPNTGELFF | TGTGCCAGCAGACAGGCGCCAAACACCGGGGAGCTGTTTTTT
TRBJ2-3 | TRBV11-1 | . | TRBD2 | CASSLLRLAGRLIASTDTQYF | TGTGCCAGCAGCCTCCTTAGACTAGCGGGAAGGCTAATCGCTAGCACAGATACGCAGTATTTT